The following is a T cell receptor (beta chain) sequence with its context. What this receptor recognizes is not known. No base qualities exist here, and no much larger clone lies one base off it. Library preparation used the immunoSEQ multiplex PCR assay. The multiplex PCR relied on a mix of 60 forward primers for TCR Vbeta segments and 13 reverse primers for TCR Jbeta segments. A multiplex PCR assay on genomic DNA amplified the CDR3 region of rearranged TCR beta genes. The Illumina HiSeq System was used to sequence the amplified TCR beta libraries as 87-base-pair reads. For the original study's pipeline: A later analysis tallied roughly 76 million unique TCR beta chains across the 550 to 850 repertoires, and around 10 million of those chains were shared by two or more donors. A nearest-neighbor algorithm error-corrected the raw reads and collapsed the reads into unique sequences, merging closely related sequences to remove PCR and sequencing errors. To assign V, D and J gene segments, CDR3 sequences were aligned to IMGT reference sequences. For a sequence to be retained, at least a six-nucleotide match to both a V gene segment and a J gene segment was required. Rearrangements were called productive when the CDR3 lacked stop codons and stayed in frame with V and J; all others were non-productive. CDR3 was defined by IMGT convention, running from the second conserved V-encoded cysteine to the conserved J-encoded phenylalanine. In an earlier analysis of more than 550 of the donors, sequences lacking an unambiguous match to a single V gene segment were excluded. In an earlier analysis of a few hundred of the donors, a V segment was called functional when productive rearrangements were above 56.7%, and segregating when the standard deviation between donors exceeded 5%. A statistical classification framework was built for diagnosing cytomegalovirus status from the catalog of TCR beta chain sequences. V and J gene assignment, in a later analysis, came from comparing TCR nucleotide sequences with IMGT/GENE-DB human TR gene sequences. In a later analysis, CDR3 sequences and most-parsimonious VDJ recombination scenarios were assigned using the TCRdist pipeline. In a later analysis, each TCR beta chain was defined by its CDR3 amino acid sequence together with its V-gene family, and reads lacking a unique V-gene family were excluded. A later analysis removed 592 highly shared, low-generation-probability nucleotide sequences to deal with suspected cross-contamination and a sequencing artifact. In a later analysis, a clonal expansion index was calculated for each public chain from normalized within-repertoire ranks of inferred template counts. In a later analysis, generation probabilities were computed with a VDJ recombination model fitted to out-of-frame rearrangements, and the resulting probabilities were checked against IGoR. In a later analysis, hypergeometric tests were used to score TCR-TCR, TCR-HLA and TCR-CMV co-occurrence, with a repertoire-size bias correction applied to TCR pairs. To estimate false discovery rates, a later analysis permuted the HLA or CMV assignments 20 times. A later analysis grouped co-occurring TCRs with DBSCAN, adding TCRdist sequence similarity when clustering within HLA-allele-positive subsets. Co-occurrence clustering excluded repertoires with fewer than 30,000 or more than 120,000 public chains, plus five with anomalous nucleotide sharing. TCRdb holds this immuneACCESS table with in-frame rearrangements only. Some clones are missing; in checked studies, unresolved V genes explain under half, and the rest has no known cause. V, J and clone size derive from that table, while D and trimming were established from the DNA sequence. The sample records about 190,000 clones, 65% to 85% of which are singletons. The ten biggest clones cover 1.6% of the sample.

The data originate from a study of cytomegalovirus exposure and HLA in healthy donors (dated by TCRdb to the late 2010s). A note on the overall study: According to an earlier analysis of several hundred of the donors, about 179 million T cells yielded 117 million unique TCR beta sequences and less than 300 Gb of sequence data. In addition to the first cohort of around 670 subjects, a separate validation cohort of 120 different subjects was used. Alongside the repertoire data, information on donor age, sex, ethnicity and CMV serostatus was compiled. The aim of the study was to test whether cataloging public T cell receptors could identify signatures of past pathogen exposure. Four to six DR-DQ haplotypes were handled as single units for association and clustering, since linkage in the cohort was strong. The number of typed donors differed by locus: about 620-640 for A, B, C, DRB1 and DQB1; approximately 530 for DQA1; about 600 for DPA1; and 400 to 480 for DPB1. In a later genetic analysis, genome-wide SNP genotypes for about three fifths of the roughly 670 donors were used, and that subset was treated as a discovery cohort. A later analysis re-examined previously published TCR beta repertoires from more than 600 donors and added high-resolution HLA genotyping to investigate patterns of TCR occurrence. All discovery cohort repertoires had been generated using a single sequencing platform. Among some 400 genotyped donors of the cohort, an average of around 220,000 unique TCR beta nucleotide sequences was sequenced per donor, of which roughly 17% were non-productive. Rather than using new phenotypic data, the later analysis identified candidate immune exposures from TCR beta sequences and from how often those sequences occurred across donors. An early release covering some 640 HLA-typed donors comprised 250 to 350 gigabases of sequencing data and approximately 80 million unique TCR sequences. Class I and class II HLA loci were covered by the typing at four-digit resolution. The study profiled the T cell repertoires of around 700 subjects by immunosequencing and related them to cytomegalovirus serostatus. To predict cytomegalovirus infection status, the study brought together high-throughput TCR immunosequencing, statistical association of individual TCRs with disease status, and machine learning. An earlier analysis of 500 to 650 of the donors applied high-throughput TCR beta sequencing to assess whether each TCR beta V gene segment acted as functional or pseudogenic. Of the 300 to 450 genotyped donors, less than 90% were placed in the genetic ancestry cluster associated with self-reported Caucasian donors.

The cohort comprised around 700 healthy bone marrow donors. At the time of sampling, every cohort member was nominally healthy, though immune exposures that went unrecorded were likely present. The donor tested CMV seronegative, placing the donor among the 352 seronegative members of the cohort. Every donor gave a peripheral blood sample, and the peripheral blood mononuclear cells from that sample were used for TCR beta sequencing. The Qiagen DNeasy Blood Extraction Kit was used to extract genomic DNA from the blood cell samples. Summary of the overall study and its limitations: Some IMGT-functional V segments, including TRBV6-2 and TRBV6-3, could not be distinguished by the 87-base-pair reads and were therefore excluded. According to a later analysis, most CMV-associated TCR beta chains appeared to be HLA-restricted, and the HLA associations seemed to be driven largely by CMV exposure. In an earlier analysis of some 500 of the donors, most TCR beta V segments appeared in productive rearrangements about 87% or about 30% of the time, broadly matching IMGT annotations. According to a later genetic analysis, donors in an Asian-associated ancestry cluster had fewer N-insertions in productive TCRs than the roughly 700-donor mean. Sequencing depth was assumed to be roughly uniform across donors in the presence/absence analyses, though that assumption may not hold. Correlated functional status among segregating V segments might be attributable to linkage disequilibrium, but an unknown experimental factor could not be ruled out. HLA typing was unavailable for some donors at each locus, so association tests used only the typed subset. When HLA alleles, especially DR and DQ, strongly co-occurred, attributing TCR associations to individual alleles was difficult. In vitro tests confirmed that a few of the cytomegalovirus-associated TCR beta chains recognize cytomegalovirus antigens. A later analysis found that TCR association rates varied across HLA loci, with DRB1 alleles showing the most associated TCRs and HLA-C alleles the fewest. In a later analysis, 15,000 to 20,000 TCR beta sequences were associated with specific HLA alleles at a false discovery rate of 0.05. Over 15 rarely observed V segments, including chromosome 9 orphons, were excluded from the earlier analysis of approximately 500 of the donors because counts were too low. The classifier was reported to diagnose cytomegalovirus status with high specificity and sensitivity in both the original and validation cohorts. Several of the top co-occurrence clusters appeared to be linked to parvovirus B19, influenza, CMV and Epstein-Barr virus, according to a later analysis. A cluster of highly shared sequence variants was judged likely to represent a technical artifact of the sequencing pipeline. The only immune exposure information available for the cohort was CMV serostatus. The authors suggested that the approach could potentially be generalized to other disease states and immunological phenotypes. A later genetic analysis associated a missense DCLRE1C variant with V-gene and J-gene trimming of TCR beta chains, and an independent cohort replicated the association. A later analysis found that HLA-associated TCR beta chains were more clonally expanded and had lower generation probabilities than equally common non-associated chains. The study listed 150 to 200 TCR beta chains as associated with cytomegalovirus. A further reported finding was that TCR beta sequences accurately predicted the HLA-A and HLA-B alleles for most subjects in the first cohort. Most TCR sequences were observed very rarely across donors, whereas some public TCRs were present in many individuals. This cohort had only TCR beta chains sequenced, and the lack of alpha or paired-chain data limited which features could be detected.

V is shortened by 5 bases, J by 2 bases, and the region joining them spans 13 bases. Reading from cysteine to phenylalanine, the CDR3 counts 16 amino acids. This entry keeps only the CDR3 DNA: 48 bases, framed from base 1. CDR1 and CDR2, looked up from the germline V gene, are MDHEN and SYDVKM. Here the chain combines TRBV28 and TRBJ1-6, with the D gene not confidently named. This TCR was sampled from a woman between 18 and 29 years old in good health and CMV-seronegative. Sequenced input: PBMCs. The DNA reads as follows: TGTGCCAGCAGTGTCGCTTCGAGGGCCTATAATTCACCCCTCCACTTT. The resulting protein is CASSVASRAYNSPLHF.